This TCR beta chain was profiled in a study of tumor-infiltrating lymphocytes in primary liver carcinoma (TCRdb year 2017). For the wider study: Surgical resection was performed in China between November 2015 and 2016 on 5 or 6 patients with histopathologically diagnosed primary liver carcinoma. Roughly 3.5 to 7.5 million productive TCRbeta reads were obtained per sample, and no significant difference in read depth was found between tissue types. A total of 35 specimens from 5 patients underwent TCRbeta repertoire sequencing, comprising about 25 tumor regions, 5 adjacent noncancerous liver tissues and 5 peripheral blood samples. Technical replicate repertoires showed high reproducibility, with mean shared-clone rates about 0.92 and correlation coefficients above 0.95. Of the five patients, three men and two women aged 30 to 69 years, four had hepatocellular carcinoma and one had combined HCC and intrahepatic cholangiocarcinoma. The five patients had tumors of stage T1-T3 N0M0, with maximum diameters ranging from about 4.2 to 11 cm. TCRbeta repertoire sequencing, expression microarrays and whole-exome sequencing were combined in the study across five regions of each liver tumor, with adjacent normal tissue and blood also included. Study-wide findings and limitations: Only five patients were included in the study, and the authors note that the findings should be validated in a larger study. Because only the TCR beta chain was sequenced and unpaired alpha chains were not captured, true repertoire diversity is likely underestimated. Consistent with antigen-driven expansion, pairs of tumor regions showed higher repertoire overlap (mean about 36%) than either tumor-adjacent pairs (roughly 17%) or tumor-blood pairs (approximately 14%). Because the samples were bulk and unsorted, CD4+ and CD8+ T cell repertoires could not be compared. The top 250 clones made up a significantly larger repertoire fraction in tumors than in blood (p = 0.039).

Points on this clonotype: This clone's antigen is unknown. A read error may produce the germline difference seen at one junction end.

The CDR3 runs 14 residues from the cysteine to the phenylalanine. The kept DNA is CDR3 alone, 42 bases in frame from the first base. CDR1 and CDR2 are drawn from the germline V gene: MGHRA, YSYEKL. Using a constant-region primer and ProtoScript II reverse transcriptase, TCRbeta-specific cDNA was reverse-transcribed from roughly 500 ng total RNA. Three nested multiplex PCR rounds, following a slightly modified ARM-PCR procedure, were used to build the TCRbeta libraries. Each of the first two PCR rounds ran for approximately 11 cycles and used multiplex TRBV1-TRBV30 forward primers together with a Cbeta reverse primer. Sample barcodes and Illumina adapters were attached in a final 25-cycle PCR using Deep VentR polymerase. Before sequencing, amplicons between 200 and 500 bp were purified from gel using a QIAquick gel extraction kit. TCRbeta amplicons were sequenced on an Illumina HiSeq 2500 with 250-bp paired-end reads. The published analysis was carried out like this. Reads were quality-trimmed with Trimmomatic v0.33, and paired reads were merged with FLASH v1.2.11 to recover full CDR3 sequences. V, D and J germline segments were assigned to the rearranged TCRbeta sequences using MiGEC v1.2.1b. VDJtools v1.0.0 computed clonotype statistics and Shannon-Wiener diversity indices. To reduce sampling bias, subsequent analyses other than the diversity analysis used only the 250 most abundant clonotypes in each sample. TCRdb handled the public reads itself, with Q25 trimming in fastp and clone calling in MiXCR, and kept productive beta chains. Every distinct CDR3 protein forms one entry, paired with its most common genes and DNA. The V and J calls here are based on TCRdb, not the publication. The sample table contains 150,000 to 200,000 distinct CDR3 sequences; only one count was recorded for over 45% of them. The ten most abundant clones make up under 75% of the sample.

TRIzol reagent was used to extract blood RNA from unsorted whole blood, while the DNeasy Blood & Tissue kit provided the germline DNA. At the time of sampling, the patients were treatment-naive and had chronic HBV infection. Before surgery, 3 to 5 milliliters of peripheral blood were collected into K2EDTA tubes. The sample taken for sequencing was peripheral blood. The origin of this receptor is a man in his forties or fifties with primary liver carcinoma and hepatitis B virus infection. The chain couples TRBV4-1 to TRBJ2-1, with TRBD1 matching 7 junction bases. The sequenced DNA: TGCGCCAGCAGCCAGGTACAGGGGTACATTGAGCAGTTCTTC. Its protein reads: CASSQVQGYIEQFF.